These 10 T cell receptor beta chains share one sample of origin, sequenced in a study of human T cells and chemical hapten exposure. Using its own MiXCR run on the RACE reads, TCRdb lists one record per CDR3 protein. The sample yields 79,000 or so distinct CDR3 sequences, 32% seen once. Time point defined: patch test 1, 2 weeks after DPC sensitization. Treatment denoted: therapeutic diphenylcyclopropenone sensitization with weekly scalp DPC. The sample in question was whole blood, obtained in connection with sensitization to the hapten diphenylcyclopropenone (DPC). The receptors here all came from a man aged 40-49 years with alopecia areata. Some clones in this sample may be carry-over from other donors' samples.

The chain employs TRBV20-1 and TRBJ1-5; a weak D match, TRBD1 (6 bases). Germline V gene lookup returns CDR1 DFQATT and CDR2 SNEGSKA (reference sequence). The V and J ends lost 2 bases and 3 bases respectively, with 14 bases between them. CDR3 size: 15 residues. The CDR3 DNA follows: TGCAGTGCTAGATCATCTGGACAGCACAATCAGCCCCAGCATTTT. Amino acid sequence: CSARSSGQHNQPQHF.

This clonotype was found a few times. J is TRBJ2-1 and V is TRBV11-1; D not resolved. Trimming removed 3 bases from V and 5 bases from J, with 8 bases in between. Germline values: CDR1 SGHAT, CDR2 FQDESV (reference sequence). The CDR3 is made up of 13 amino acids. The CDR3 region is CASSFGPHNEQFF. The CDR3 DNA follows: TGTGCCAGCAGCTTTGGTCCCCACAATGAGCAGTTCTTC.

The rearrangement uses TRBV10-3 and TRBJ2-1; TRBD2 agrees at 11 bases. J was trimmed by 7 bases and V by 5 bases; bases with no gene match: 4. Germline-derived CDR1 and CDR2 are ENHRY and SYGVKD. This CDR3 comprises 14 residues. The CDR3 here is CAISPSGRINEQFF. Here the CDR3 DNA reads TGTGCCATCAGTCCTAGCGGGAGGATAAATGAGCAGTTCTTC.

The chain joins TRBV25-1 to TRBJ2-2, with D unresolved. Trimming removed 6 bases from V and 6 bases from J, with 11 bases in between. This CDR3 region has 13 residues. Per the germline V gene, CDR1 is MGHDK and CDR2 is SYGVNS. This CDR3 is CASSLTGAGELFF. The CDR3 nucleotides are TGTGCCAGCAGCCTGACGGGCGCCGGGGAGCTGTTTTTT.

The chain joins TRBV12-3 or TRBV12-4 to TRBJ1-4, with D possibly TRBD1 on 5 matching bases. CDR3 size: 12 residues. V lost 5 bases and J lost 11, with 12 bases in between. CDR3 DNA sequence: TGTGCCAGCAGTCCCCCAGGGTTGAAACTGTTTTTT. The encoded protein is CASSPPGLKLFF.

The rearrangement joins TRBV27 to TRBJ2-7; D remains unclear. The CDR3 has 14 amino acids. Between the trimmed V and J ends, which lost 0 bases and 3 bases, there was a span of 9 bases. Germline CDR1 and CDR2: MNHEY and SMNVEV (reference sequence). As DNA, the CDR3 is TGTGCCAGCAGTTTATCTGGCAGCCTCTACGAGCAGTACTTC. Residues: CASSLSGSLYEQYF.

This rearrangement joins TRBV5-4 to TRBJ2-3; no reliable D call. V lost 1 base to trimming and J lost 0 bases, with 9 bases between them. This CDR3 spans 15 amino acids. The germline V gene encodes CDR1 SGHNT and CDR2 YYREEE (reference sequence). CDR3 residues: CASSLLVTSTDTQYF. In DNA, the CDR3 is TGTGCCAGCAGCTTGTTAGTCACTAGCACAGATACGCAGTATTTT.

The rearrangement uses TRBV2 and TRBJ2-3; the D gene is possibly TRBD1 (5 bases). Trimming took 4 bases from V and 5 from J, leaving 7 bases between them. Germline V lookup: CDR1 SNHLY, CDR2 FYNNEI. This CDR3 is built from 12 residues. CDR3 nucleotide sequence: TGTGCCAGCAGTGGGGGCGAAGATACGCAGTATTTT. Its translation is CASSGGEDTQYF.

The chain links TRBV6-1 to TRBJ1-5; D possibly corresponds to TRBD1 (5 bases). The V gene lost 2 bases and the J gene lost 6 bases, with 11 bases spanning the gap. CDR3 size: 14 residues. The germline CDR1 and CDR2 sequences are MNHNS and SASEGT. This CDR3 reads CASSEMGRGQPQHF. CDR3 nucleotides: TGTGCCAGCAGTGAAATGGGGAGGGGTCAGCCCCAGCATTTT.

The CDR3 sequence: CASRGTGGAGEAFF. The CDR3 DNA reads as TGTGCCAGCAGGGGGACAGGGGGCGCGGGTGAAGCTTTCTTT. The rearrangement joins TRBV6-5 to TRBJ1-1, with 12 bases identical to TRBD1. The CDR3 is 14 amino acids. The V gene's germline CDR1 is MNHEY and CDR2 SVGAGI. V lost 6 bases, J lost 7 bases, and 6 bases stayed unmatched.